Shown below are 31 T cell receptor beta chains from a single sample sequenced in a study of identical twins. From the 5' RACE reads, TCRdb called clonotypes with MiXCR, one entry per CDR3 protein. Among 430,000 or so distinct CDR3 sequences listed, 20% to 30% were seen once. These records were also assigned to another study, of T cells expressing NK-cell markers.

What was sequenced was CD4+ T cells sorted from blood. These receptors were taken from a young woman in good health.

The rearrangement uses TRBV6-6 and TRBJ2-1, with TRBD1 identical over 8 bases. Germline trimming cut 7 bases from V and 7 bases from J; bases unmatched to any gene: 3. This CDR3 contains 12 residues. Germline V gene sequence: CDR1 MNHNY, CDR2 SVGAGI (reference sequence). Here the CDR3 DNA reads TGTGCCAGCAACCACAGGGGGAATGAGCAGTTCTTC. This gives the protein CASNHRGNEQFF.

The CDR3 region has the DNA TGTGCCAGCAGCCACCGACAGGGGGAGGGGGGCTACACCTTC. Translated: CASSHRQGEGGYTF. J is TRBJ1-2 and V is TRBV13; TRBD1 matches 9 bases. The germline CDR1 and CDR2 sequences are PRHDT and FYEKMQ (reference sequence). The junction had 9 bases not matched to a gene; V was cut back by 5 bases and J by 8 bases. This CDR3 has 14 amino acids. The full variable domain, with the rest looked up from reference TRBV13 and TRBJ1-2, is AAGVIQSPRHLIKEKRETATLKCYPIPRHDTVYWYQQGPGQDPQFLISFYEKMQSDKGSIPDRFSAQQFSDYHSELNMSSLELGDSALYFCASSHRQGEGGYTFGSGTRLTVV.

This clonotype was picked up a small number of times. The chain carries TRBV7-6 and TRBJ1-2; TRBD1 aligns across 9 bases. The CDR3 sequence is 12 residues long. J lost 11 bases, V lost 5 bases, and 6 bases had no gene match. Germline V lookup: CDR1 SGHVS, CDR2 FNYEAQ. CDR3 residues: CASSTGDREYTF. The CDR3 DNA sequence: TGTGCCAGCAGCACCGGGGACAGGGAGTACACCTTC.

V and J are TRBV2 and TRBJ2-2, with unresolved D. The CDR3 has 15 amino acids. Trimming removed 5 bases at V and 4 bases at J, with 14 bases between. From germline, CDR1 is SNHLY and CDR2 FYNNEI. The CDR3 here is CASSFNSLFTGELFF. DNA of the CDR3: TGTGCCAGCAGTTTTAATTCCCTCTTCACCGGGGAGCTGTTTTTT.

The sample holds one count of this clonotype. The chain couples TRBV20-1 to TRBJ2-1; TRBD2 aligns across 14 bases. This CDR3 has 15 amino acids. Germline trimming cut 3 bases from V and 6 bases from J; bases unmatched to any gene: 4. From germline, CDR1 is DFQATT and CDR2 SNEGSKA (reference sequence). This chain's CDR3 is CSASPTSGGANEQFF. In DNA form, the CDR3 reads TGCAGTGCTAGCCCGACTAGCGGGGGGGCCAATGAGCAGTTCTTC.

This rearrangement joins TRBV27 to TRBJ1-5, with D hard to call. This CDR3 contains 15 residues. Germline assignment: CDR1 MNHEY and CDR2 SMNVEV (reference sequence). V gave up 1 base and J gave up 2 bases, with 9 bases separating them. CDR3 coding DNA: TGTGCCAGCAGTTTATACGGGCAGGGCAATCAGCCCCAGCATTTT. It translates to CASSLYGQGNQPQHF.

This chain connects TRBV5-1 to TRBJ2-2, with 7 bases matching TRBD1. V shed 5 bases and J 5 bases; nucleotides not matched to a gene: 6. Germline V gene data show CDR1 as SGHRS and CDR2 as YFSETQ. The CDR3 is 14 amino acids. The CDR3 loop is CASRVTGQTGELFF. The CDR3 DNA is TGCGCCAGCAGAGTGACAGGGCAAACCGGGGAGCTGTTTTTT.

There are many counts of this clonotype. The chain couples TRBV5-1 to TRBJ2-1, with 13 bases matching TRBD2. Trimming took 4 bases from V and 4 from J; bases not matched to a gene: 8. Germline V gives CDR1 SGHRS, CDR2 YFSETQ. This CDR3 comprises 17 residues. The CDR3 DNA reads as TGCGCCAGCAGCGCGAGCCGGACTAGCGGGGGTTACAATGAGCAGTTCTTC. This gives the protein CASSASRTSGGYNEQFF.

The J gene is TRBJ2-7, the V gene TRBV12-3 or TRBV12-4; D call uncertain. Trimming cost V 8 bases and J 1 base, with 15 bases left between them. The CDR3 has 14 residues. The CDR3 protein is CASANSLVSYEQYF. CDR3 bases: TGTGCCAGCGCAAACAGCCTAGTATCCTACGAGCAGTACTTC.

The chain combines TRBV20-1 with TRBJ2-7; 11 nucleotides match TRBD1. The CDR3 loop spans 15 amino acids. Germline-derived CDR1 and CDR2 are DFQATT and SNEGSKA (reference sequence). V was clipped by 4 bases and J by 3 bases; unmatched bases: 8. In DNA, the CDR3 is TGCAGTGCTAAGGACAGGGGGCTAATAAACTACGAGCAGTACTTC. Amino acids: CSAKDRGLINYEQYF.

This clonotype came up a few times. The V and J genes are TRBV3-1 and TRBJ1-2; D uncertain. The ends were cut back, 1 base at V and 0 bases at J, with 9 bases in the middle. Germline CDR1 LGHDT, CDR2 YNNKEL (reference sequence). The CDR3 covers 15 residues. CDR3: CASSQGVGSNYGYTF. Here the CDR3 DNA reads TGTGCCAGCAGCCAAGGGGTCGGCTCTAACTATGGCTACACCTTC.

The V and J genes are TRBV20-1 and TRBJ2-1; TRBD1 agrees at 11 bases. The CDR3 extends over 16 amino acids. V dropped 6 bases and J dropped 7; count of bases not matched to a gene: 14. Germline assignment: CDR1 DFQATT and CDR2 SNEGSKA (reference sequence). In nucleotides, the CDR3 is TGCAGTGCCAAAAAATCCGGGACAGGGGGTTTGAATGAGCAGTTCTTC. This codes for CSAKKSGTGGLNEQFF.

This clonotype was seen a handful of times. The chain combines TRBV5-1 with TRBJ2-2; D gene uncertain. This CDR3 is 14 amino acids long. V was cut by 0 bases and J by 4 bases, with 7 bases left in between. Germline V gene lookup returns CDR1 SGHRS and CDR2 YFSETQ. The DNA for the CDR3 is TGCGCCAGCAGCTTGGAAATCCGCACCGGGGAGCTGTTTTTT. Translating it yields CASSLEIRTGELFF.

The chain couples TRBV7-8 to TRBJ2-1; D is possibly TRBD1 (5 bases). Trimming removed 7 bases at V and 4 bases at J, with 14 bases between. Germline V gene lookup returns CDR1 SGHVS and CDR2 FQNEAQ. The CDR3 has 14 residues. CDR3 loop: CASTQSGFYNEQFF. In nucleotides, the CDR3 is TGTGCCAGCACCCAGTCAGGGTTTTACAATGAGCAGTTCTTC. Supplemented by reference TRBV7-8 and TRBJ2-1, the full variable domain reads GAGVSQSPRYKVAKRGQDVALRCDPISGHVSLFWYQQALGQGPEFLTYFQNEAQLDKSGLPSDRFFAERPEGSVSTLKIQRTQQEDSAVYLCASTQSGFYNEQFFGPGTRLTVL.

The chain joins TRBV7-8 to TRBJ2-1; 11 positions agree with TRBD2. Losses at the gene ends were 5 bases for V and 15 bases for J; bases not matched to a gene: 12. Germline V gene data show CDR1 as SGHVS and CDR2 as FQNEAQ. There are 14 residues in the CDR3. The CDR3 is CASSVTSGSSPPFF. The DNA for the CDR3 is TGTGCCAGCAGCGTCACTAGCGGGAGTTCCCCCCCGTTCTTC.

The V call is TRBV28, the J call TRBJ1-1; D not resolved. Germline CDR1 is MDHEN and CDR2 is SYDVKM. The ends were cut back, 6 bases at V and 5 bases at J, with 13 bases in the middle. The CDR3 has 13 amino acids. In nucleotides, the CDR3 is TGTGCCAGCAGCCCCCTACATGCTACTGAAGCTTTCTTT. Its translation: CASSPLHATEAFF.

This clonotype has more than one count but fewer than ten. V and J are TRBV20-1 and TRBJ2-1, with TRBD2 identical over 8 bases. The CDR3 sequence is 13 residues long. Trimming took 2 bases from V and 5 from J; bases not matched to a gene: 2. Germline values: CDR1 DFQATT, CDR2 SNEGSKA (reference sequence). The CDR3 loop reads CSARTSGNNEQFF. CDR3 nucleotide sequence: TGCAGTGCTAGAACTAGCGGAAACAATGAGCAGTTCTTC.

This chain links TRBV28 with TRBJ1-5; 12 nucleotides agree with TRBD1. The trim removed 6 bases at V and 6 bases at J, leaving 6 bases unmatched. Looked up from germline, CDR1 is MDHEN and CDR2 is SYDVKM. CDR3 length: 15 residues. The chain's CDR3 is CASSPGTGGGQPQHF. As DNA, the CDR3 is TGTGCCAGCAGCCCCGGGACAGGGGGCGGTCAGCCCCAGCATTTT.

The V call is TRBV4-3, the J call TRBJ2-3; D is perhaps TRBD2 (5 bases). Germline lookup yields CDR1 LGHNA and CDR2 YSLEER. The CDR3 length is 13 residues. V was shortened by 8 bases and J by 5 bases, with 14 bases between the two germline ends. CDR3: CASGLGVGDTQYF. The CDR3 nucleotides are TGCGCCAGCGGTCTGGGAGTTGGAGATACGCAGTATTTT.

V is TRBV20-1 and J is TRBJ1-1; no clear D gene. V lost 3 bases and J lost 7, with 9 bases in between. The CDR3 totals 11 residues. Germline V lookup: CDR1 DFQATT, CDR2 SNEGSKA (reference sequence). CDR3 sequence reads: CSASSGIEAFF. The CDR3 coding sequence is TGCAGTGCTAGTTCCGGGATTGAAGCTTTCTTT.

J is TRBJ2-4 and V is TRBV12-3 or TRBV12-4; D is uncertain. This CDR3 region has 13 residues. Trimming shortened V by 0 bases and J by 8 bases, and 8 bases separated the two germline ends. For the CDR3, the DNA is TGTGCCAGCAGTTTAGCGGAAGAAGACATTCAGTACTTC. This translates into CASSLAEEDIQYF.

J is TRBJ1-1 and V is TRBV20-1, with TRBD1 as a possible D gene (6 bases). The CDR3 totals 15 residues. Trimming left V 0 bases short and J 1 base short, with 12 bases between. Germline CDR1 reads DFQATT; CDR2 reads SNEGSKA (reference sequence). The CDR3 region has the DNA TGCAGTGCTAGAGATAATACAGGGAGGAACACTGAAGCTTTCTTT. Translated, it gives CSARDNTGRNTEAFF.

This clonotype has just a few counts. This chain connects TRBV6-1 to TRBJ1-6; tentatively, D is TRBD1 (5 bases). Germline V CDR1 and CDR2: MNHNS, SASEGT. Between the trimmed V and J ends, which lost 4 bases and 8 bases, there was a span of 21 bases. The CDR3 has 17 residues. The DNA of the CDR3 is TGTGCCAGCAGTGGTAGACCCGACAGACGAGGATATTCACCCCTCCACTTT. It specifies CASSGRPDRRGYSPLHF.

This rearrangement joins TRBV3-1 to TRBJ2-1, with TRBD1 matching 8 bases. With V trimmed by 3 bases and J by 5 bases, 3 bases remained unmatched. The germline V gene has CDR1 LGHDT and CDR2 YNNKEL (reference sequence). The CDR3 length is 14 residues. For the CDR3, the DNA is TGTGCCAGCAGCCATCGACAGGGGAACAATGAGCAGTTCTTC. It is translated as CASSHRQGNNEQFF.

This rearrangement joins TRBV6-1 to TRBJ2-5; TRBD1 matches 10 bases. CDR1 is MNHNS and CDR2 is SASEGT in the germline V gene. The CDR3 consists of 13 residues. V lost 7 bases, J lost 3 bases, and 2 bases stayed unmatched. The CDR3 protein is CASIGTGEETQYF. In nucleotides, the CDR3 is TGTGCCAGCATCGGGACAGGGGAAGAGACCCAGTACTTC.

V is TRBV27 and J is TRBJ2-5, with 7 bases identical to TRBD1. Trimming took 6 bases from V and 5 from J; bases not matched to a gene: 9. This CDR3 region has 14 residues. CDR1 is MNHEY, CDR2 SMNVEV, per germline (reference sequence). CDR3 residues: CASRPDRVIETQYF. CDR3 bases: TGTGCCAGCAGACCAGACAGGGTGATTGAGACCCAGTACTTC.

There are a few counts of this clonotype. The rearrangement links TRBV3-1 to TRBJ2-7, with D possibly being TRBD1 (6 bases). The CDR3 has 17 residues. Trimming took 1 base from V and 7 from J, leaving 23 bases between them. Germline-derived CDR1 and CDR2 are LGHDT and YNNKEL (reference sequence). DNA for the CDR3: TGTGCCAGCAGCCAAGGCCGGACAGCTCTCTTTGAGGGGGAGCAGTACTTC. It codes for CASSQGRTALFEGEQYF.

The rearrangement joins TRBV27 to TRBJ2-2, with 7 bases lining up with TRBD1. There are 16 residues in the CDR3. The germline V gene encodes CDR1 MNHEY and CDR2 SMNVEV (reference sequence). V shed 5 bases and J 7 bases; nucleotides not matched to a gene: 13. CDR3 nucleotide sequence: TGTGCCAGCAGTATAATTGACAGGGTCGAGAACGGGGAGCTGTTTTTT. Residues: CASSIIDRVENGELFF.

This clonotype was found many times. The DNA for the CDR3 is TGTGCCAGCAGCGTAGGGTACACGACCTACGAGCAGTACTTC. Its protein is CASSVGYTTYEQYF. The chain couples TRBV9 to TRBJ2-7, with D uncertain. The CDR3 has 14 residues. Germline CDR1 and CDR2: SGDLS and YYNGEE. The germline V and J ends were trimmed by 0 bases and 2 bases, with 9 bases remaining between them. The whole variable domain, remainder taken from reference TRBV9 and TRBJ2-7, is DSGVTQTPKHLITATGQRVTLRCSPRSGDLSVYWYQQSLDQGLQFLIQYYNGEERAKGNILERFSAQQFPDLHSELNLSSLELGDSALYFCASSVGYTTYEQYFGPGTRLTVT.

This clonotype was detected a few times. The V call is TRBV12-3 or TRBV12-4, the J call TRBJ2-7; D gene unclear. V lost 5 bases to trimming and J lost 6 bases, with 11 bases between them. This CDR3 is built from 12 residues. CDR3 in DNA: TGTGCCAGCAGTCCAGGATGGGGCGAGCAGTACTTC. This translates into CASSPGWGEQYF.

This clonotype came up once. The rearrangement uses TRBV4-3 and TRBJ2-3, with a possible D match to TRBD2 (6 bases). The CDR3 is made up of 15 amino acids. The germline V gene encodes CDR1 LGHNA and CDR2 YSLEER. V dropped 4 bases and J dropped 1 base, with 12 bases sitting between them. In DNA form, the CDR3 reads TGCGCCAGCAGCCCCCATAGCGGCCGCACAGATACGCAGTATTTT. Its translation: CASSPHSGRTDTQYF.